The entry that follows covers one T cell receptor beta chain sequence. Its target is unknown. The sample originates from a study of cytomegalovirus exposure and HLA in healthy donors. Study results and limitations: The authors confirmed in vitro that a few CMV-associated chains were specific for CMV antigens. In presence/absence analyses, roughly uniform sequencing depth across donors was assumed.

Amplification used 60 Vbeta primers and 13 Jbeta primers. Using immunoSEQ multiplex PCR, the repertoire was profiled, and TCRdb retains in-frame clones only, with some absent. The data hold around 91,000 clones, with about nine tenths observed a single time. The CDR3 loop spans 15 amino acids. Germline V CDR1 and CDR2: SGHNT, YYREEE (reference sequence). V was clipped by 2 bases and J by 4 bases; unmatched bases: 7. The J gene is TRBJ1-2, the V gene TRBV5-4; 8 positions match TRBD1. The receptor's source is a man aged 30-40 years in good health and CMV-seropositive. The sequencing input was PBMCs. The chain's CDR3 is CASSLRAGGLYGYTF. For the CDR3, the DNA is TGTGCCAGCAGCTTACGAGCAGGGGGCCTCTATGGCTACACCTTC.